This T cell receptor beta chain was documented in a study of a mutant IDH1 vaccine in newly diagnosed glioma (dated by TCRdb to about 2021). With regard to the full study: Patients received eight vaccinations in weeks 1, 3, 5, 7, 11, 15, 19 and 23, corresponding to visits V03 through V10. The roughly 34 treated patients were approximately 60% male and around 40% female, with a mean age of about 43 years. Peripheral blood was drawn at six visits: V03 (baseline), V05, V07, V10, V12 and V13. Prior to enrollment, standard therapy consisting of radiotherapy alone, temozolomide alone, or radiochemotherapy with temozolomide had been administered to patients, with the combination being received by most patients. Vaccination began 4-6 weeks after radiotherapy alone, or alongside temozolomide cycles in the chemotherapy-containing groups. For exploratory analyses, longitudinal TCRB deep sequencing was carried out in about two dozen treated patients wherever samples were available. Here is what the overall study found, with its caveats: Vaccine-induced immune responses across multiple MHC alleles were detected in 90% to 95% of patients. According to the authors, sample limitations meant that analyses of patient blood samples could not be reproduced. Selection of PBMC samples for TCRB deep sequencing was based on availability. Pseudoprogression seemed to be unrelated to changes in the top peripheral T cell clonotypes found by TCRB sequencing.

What the time point label conveys for this sample: week 23, last vaccination. Every vaccine dose consisted of 300 ug of a 20-mer mutant IDH1 peptide in Montanide, administered subcutaneously together with topical imiquimod. Donors had newly diagnosed WHO grade 3 or 4 IDH1-mutant astrocytomas with loss of nuclear ATRX. The samples were drawn from NOA16, a multicentre, single-arm, open-label phase I trial in Germany that tested a mutant IDH1 peptide vaccine in humans for the first time. The DNeasy Blood and Tissue Kit was used to extract genomic DNA from EDTA blood for TCRB sequencing. In regard to this clone: The clone's antigen remains unknown. Qualities for individual bases were not recorded, and no much larger clone is one base off.

The receptor library was made with the immunoSEQ multiplex PCR assay. Following the manufacturer's protocol, the hsTCRB Kit was used to amplify rearranged TCR beta chain sequences. Sequencing of TCRB libraries was carried out on an Illumina MiSeq. The published analysis was carried out like this. The kit vendor's proprietary platform handled demultiplexing, trimming and gene mapping. As stored in TCRdb, this immuneACCESS dataset retains in-frame rearrangements with V and J assigned. A fraction of the clones does not appear; measured against another copy, unresolved V genes explain less than half of the discrepancy, and the remainder lacks a known reason. The D gene and trimming were derived from the DNA, and the V and J assignments and clone size from that table. The table for this sample lists 50,000 to 70,000 clones; over 75% of them were counted only once. Roughly 15% of the sample belongs to the ten largest clones.

The TCR was taken from a man aged 18-30 years with glioma. Sample: PBMCs, taken from a glioma patient whose treatment included an IDH1 peptide vaccine.

The CDR3 region has the sequence CASSFSQGAVGQYF. The nucleotides read TGCGCCAGCAGCTTTAGTCAGGGGGCTGTTGGGCAGTACTTC. The rearranged segments are TRBV4-3 and TRBJ2-7; 8 bases in the junction line up with TRBD1. The CDR3 spans 14 residues, from the cysteine through the phenylalanine. Only the CDR3 portion is preserved as DNA: 42 bases, with reading frame beginning at the first base. Via the germline V gene, CDR1 is LGHNA and CDR2 YSLEER. V loses 5 bases at its end and J loses 9 bases; junction bases beyond the gene matches: 12.